This record looks at one T cell receptor beta chain sequence and its context. This entry is derived from a study of T cell changes during pregnancy in multiple sclerosis. Here immunoSEQ multiplex PCR was the method, and the copy in TCRdb shows in-frame clones only, minus some. The repertoire holds about 120,000 clones, with 85% to 95% as singletons. CDR1 is LNHNV, CDR2 YYDKDF, per germline (reference sequence). This CDR3 has 15 amino acids. V lost 0 bases, J lost 0 bases, and 6 bases lay in between. The origin of this receptor is a female donor with multiple sclerosis, enrolled in a pregnancy study. This sequence joins TRBV15 and TRBJ1-3; a weak D match, TRBD1 (6 bases). The source material was peripheral blood, sampled before pregnancy. CDR3 bases: TGTGCCACCAGCAGAGACAGGGGCTCTGGAAACACCATATATTTT. It translates to CATSRDRGSGNTIYF.